This section outlines one T cell receptor beta chain sequence together with its context. Its matching antigen is unknown. TCRdb processed the reads anew with MiXCR; each CDR3 protein has one entry. The sample includes 150,000 to 200,000 distinct CDR3 sequences, 13% to 15% of them seen just once. The CDR3 is made up of 15 amino acids. Germline V gene lookup returns CDR1 KGHSH and CDR2 LQKENI. Trimming stripped 0 bases from V and 2 bases from J, with 8 bases between. These data originate in a study of T cell repertoires in cytomegalovirus infection. Turning to the study itself: Public TCR beta signatures marked donors with CMV infection and the matching HLA. The study, taken as a whole, reports: There were carriers of CMV plus the relevant HLA, and cumulative public TCR beta family frequency identified them. It was HLA-C-restricted CMV-specific TCR beta clonotypes that dominated the response ex vivo.

This TCR derives from a human donor in good health (CMV status not recorded). Some clones in this sample may be carry-over from other donors' samples. The chain joins TRBV18 to TRBJ1-5; a weak D match, TRBD1 (5 bases). The sample consisted of PBMCs. The DNA for the CDR3 is TGTGCCAGCTCACCACCGGGGCAGCGCAATCAGCCCCAGCATTTT. Translated, it gives CASSPPGQRNQPQHF.